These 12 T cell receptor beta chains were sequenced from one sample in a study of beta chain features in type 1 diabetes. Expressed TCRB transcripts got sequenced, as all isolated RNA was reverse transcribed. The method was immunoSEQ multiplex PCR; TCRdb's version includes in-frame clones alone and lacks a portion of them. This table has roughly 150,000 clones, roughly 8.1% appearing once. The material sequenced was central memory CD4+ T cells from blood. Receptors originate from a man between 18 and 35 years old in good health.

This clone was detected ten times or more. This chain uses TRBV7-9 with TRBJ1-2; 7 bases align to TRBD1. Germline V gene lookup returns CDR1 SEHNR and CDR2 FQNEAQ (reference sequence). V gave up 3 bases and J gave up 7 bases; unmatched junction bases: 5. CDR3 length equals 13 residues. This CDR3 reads CASSLRQGGGYTF. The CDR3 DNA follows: TGTGCCAGCAGCTTGCGACAGGGCGGTGGCTACACCTTC.

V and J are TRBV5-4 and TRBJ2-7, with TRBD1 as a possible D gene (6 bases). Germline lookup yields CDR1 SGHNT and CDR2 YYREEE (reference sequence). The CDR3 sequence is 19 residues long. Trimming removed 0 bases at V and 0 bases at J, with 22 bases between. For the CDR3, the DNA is TGTGCCAGCAGCTTGGGAAGGGGTTCAGGGGTGGGGGCCTCCTACGAGCAGTACTTC. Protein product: CASSLGRGSGVGASYEQYF.

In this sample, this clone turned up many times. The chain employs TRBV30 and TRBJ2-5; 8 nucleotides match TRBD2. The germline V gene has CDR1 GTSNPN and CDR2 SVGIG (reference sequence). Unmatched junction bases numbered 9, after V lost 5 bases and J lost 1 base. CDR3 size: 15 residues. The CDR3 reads CAWGRSGGTQETQYF. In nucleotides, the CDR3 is TGTGCCTGGGGGCGGAGCGGGGGTACCCAAGAGACCCAGTACTTC.

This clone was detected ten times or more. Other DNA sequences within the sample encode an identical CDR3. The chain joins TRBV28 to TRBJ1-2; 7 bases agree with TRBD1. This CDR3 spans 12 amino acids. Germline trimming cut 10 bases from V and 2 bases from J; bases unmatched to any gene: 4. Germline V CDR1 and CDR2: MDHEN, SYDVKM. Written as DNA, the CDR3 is TGTGCCACCTCGACAGGGAACTATGGCTACACCTTC. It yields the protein CATSTGNYGYTF.

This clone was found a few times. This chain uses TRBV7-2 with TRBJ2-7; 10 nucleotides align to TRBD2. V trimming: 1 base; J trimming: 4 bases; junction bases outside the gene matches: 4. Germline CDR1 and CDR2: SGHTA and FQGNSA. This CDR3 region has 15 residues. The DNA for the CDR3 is TGTGCCAGCAGCTTAGTGGTAGCGGGAGGTTACGAGCAGTACTTC. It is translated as CASSLVVAGGYEQYF.

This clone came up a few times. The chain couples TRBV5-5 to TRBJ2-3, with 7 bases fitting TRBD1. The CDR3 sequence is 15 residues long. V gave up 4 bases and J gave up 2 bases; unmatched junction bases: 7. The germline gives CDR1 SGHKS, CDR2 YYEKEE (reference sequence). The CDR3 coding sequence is TGTGCCAGCAGCGCCACAGGGGACCTCACAGATACGCAGTATTTT. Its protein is CASSATGDLTDTQYF.

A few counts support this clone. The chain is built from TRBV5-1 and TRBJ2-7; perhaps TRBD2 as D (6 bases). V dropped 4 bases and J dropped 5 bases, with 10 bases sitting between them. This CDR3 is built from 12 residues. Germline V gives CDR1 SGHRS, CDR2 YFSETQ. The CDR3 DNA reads TGCGCCAGCAGCGGGCCGGGGGACGAGCAGTACTTC. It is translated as CASSGPGDEQYF.

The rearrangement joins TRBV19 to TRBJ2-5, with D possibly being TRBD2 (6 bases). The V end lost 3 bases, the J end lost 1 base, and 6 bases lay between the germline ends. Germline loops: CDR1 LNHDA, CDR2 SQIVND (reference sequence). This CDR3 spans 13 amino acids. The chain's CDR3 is CASSMRGQETQYF. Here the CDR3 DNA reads TGTGCCAGTAGTATGCGGGGCCAAGAGACCCAGTACTTC.

CDR3 residues: CASYESANEKLFF. Written as DNA, the CDR3 is TGTGCCAGCTATGAGTCCGCTAATGAAAAACTGTTTTTT. The chain recombines TRBV6-1 with TRBJ1-4, with no clear D. The V end was cut by 8 bases, the J end by 3 bases, with 10 bases between. This CDR3 spans 13 amino acids. CDR1 and CDR2 from the germline V gene are MNHNS and SASEGT.

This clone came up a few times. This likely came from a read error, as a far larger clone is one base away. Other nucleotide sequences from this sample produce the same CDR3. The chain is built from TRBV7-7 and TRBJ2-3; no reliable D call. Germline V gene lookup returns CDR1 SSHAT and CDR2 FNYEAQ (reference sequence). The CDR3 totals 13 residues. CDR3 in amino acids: CASSSLGTDTQYF. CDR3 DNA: TGTGCTAGCAGCTCCCTCGGCACAGATACGCAGTATTTT.

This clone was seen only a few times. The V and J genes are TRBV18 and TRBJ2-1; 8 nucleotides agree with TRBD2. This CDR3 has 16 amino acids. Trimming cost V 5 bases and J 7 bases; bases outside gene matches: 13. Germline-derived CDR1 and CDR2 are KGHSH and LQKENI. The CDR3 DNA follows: TGTGCCAGCTCAGCTCGACGGCGGGGGGCAGGGAATGAGCAGTTCTTC. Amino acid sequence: CASSARRRGAGNEQFF.

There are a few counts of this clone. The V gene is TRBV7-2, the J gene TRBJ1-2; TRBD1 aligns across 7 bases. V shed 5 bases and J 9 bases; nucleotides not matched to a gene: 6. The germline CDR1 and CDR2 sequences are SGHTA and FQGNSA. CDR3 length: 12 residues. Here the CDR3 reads CASSPGQASYTF. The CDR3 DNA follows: TGTGCCAGCAGCCCTGGACAGGCGAGCTACACCTTC. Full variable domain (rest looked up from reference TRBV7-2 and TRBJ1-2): GAGVSQSPSNKVTEKGKDVELRCDPISGHTALYWYRQSLGQGLEFLIYFQGNSAPDKSGLPSDRFSAERTGGSVSTLTIQRTQQEDSAVYLCASSPGQASYTFGSGTRLTVV.